The text below deals with one TCR beta chain. The data are from a study of tumor T cells in aggressive B-cell lymphoma. This table comes from immunoSEQ multiplex PCR, and its TCRdb copy is limited to in-frame clones, with some not included. The table records some 4,200 clones, roughly 91% of them present only once. V lost 0 bases and J lost 2, with 13 bases in between. This CDR3 spans 16 amino acids. Germline V gene data show CDR1 as SGDLS and CDR2 as YYNGEE. The J gene is TRBJ2-3, the V gene TRBV9; no clear D gene. The clonotype originates from an adult with diffuse large B cell lymphoma. The sample comprised tumor tissue. CDR3 protein: CASSVGALSNTDTQYF. DNA of the CDR3: TGTGCCAGCAGCGTAGGGGCTCTTTCTAACACAGATACGCAGTATTTT.